The 28 T cell receptor beta chains presented below share a single source sample, sequenced in a study of blood T cells in healthy people across ages. A sample-barcoded 5' primer and a J-beta primer mix were used in a second PCR of about 7 to 11 cycles. TCRdb processed the 5' RACE reads anew with MiXCR; each CDR3 protein has one entry. The sample includes hundreds of thousands of distinct CDR3 sequences, around 40% seen only once; the top ten take under 25%. The sequenced sample consisted of blood. The receptor source for this set is an older woman in good health.

The chain carries TRBV28 and TRBJ2-3; 9 bases align to TRBD2. The CDR3 contains 17 residues. CDR1 and CDR2 (germline): MDHEN, SYDVKM. J was trimmed by 5 bases and V by 1 base; bases with no gene match: 10. For the CDR3, the DNA is TGTGCCAGCAGTTTATACGCGGGGGGGGGTCTGGGAGATACGCAGTATTTT. It translates to CASSLYAGGGLGDTQYF.

V is TRBV15 and J is TRBJ2-2; a possible D gene is TRBD1 (5 bases). The CDR3 contains 19 residues. Germline V lookup: CDR1 LNHNV, CDR2 YYDKDF (reference sequence). V gave up 3 bases and J gave up 3 bases, with 23 bases separating them. CDR3 coding DNA: TGTGCCACCAGCAGGACCCACGGCAGGGTATCGACCTACACCGGGGAGCTGTTTTTT. Amino acid sequence: CATSRTHGRVSTYTGELFF.

Details on this clonotype: A much larger clone sits a single nucleotide away, making a read error possible. Written as DNA, the CDR3 is TGTGCCAGCAGTTGGGGAGGGCGGCCGGATACGCAGTATTTT. Translation gives CASSWGGRPDTQYF. The V call is TRBV12-3 or TRBV12-4, the J call TRBJ2-3, with TRBD2 matching over 7 bases. Unmatched junction bases numbered 7, after V lost 4 bases and J lost 6 bases. CDR3 length equals 14 residues.

The chain has TRBV4-1 and TRBJ2-5; a possible D gene is TRBD1 (5 bases). This CDR3 contains 16 residues. Germline lookup yields CDR1 MGHRA and CDR2 YSYEKL. V was cut by 1 base and J by 11 bases, with 23 bases left in between. In DNA form, the CDR3 reads TGCGCCAGCAGCCAAGCTTTAAAGGGGCGCGGCAATGAGCAGTACTTC. Translated: CASSQALKGRGNEQYF.

This clonotype was found a few times. The chain combines TRBV5-1 with TRBJ2-4; the D gene is possibly TRBD2 (6 bases). Trimming removed 0 bases at V and 3 bases at J, with 16 bases between. This CDR3 has 17 residues. CDR1 is SGHRS, CDR2 YFSETQ, per germline. The CDR3 DNA reads TGCGCCAGCAGCTTGGAAGGGCCCAACGGGGGCAAAAACATTCAGTACTTC. Translating gives CASSLEGPNGGKNIQYF.

Concerning this clonotype: At one end, the junction sequence differs from germline, possibly due to a read error. The chain carries TRBV20-1 and TRBJ1-1; D is uncertain. The CDR3 contains 12 residues. Looked up from germline, CDR1 is DFQATT and CDR2 is SNEGSKA (reference sequence). The CDR3 DNA reads TGCAGGGCTAGAAAGTTCAACACTGAAGCTTTCTTT. This sequence encodes CRARKFNTEAFF.

The chain links TRBV3-1 to TRBJ2-5, with 9 positions matching TRBD2. The CDR3 has 17 residues. Germline-derived CDR1 and CDR2 are LGHDT and YNNKEL (reference sequence). V dropped 2 bases and J dropped 4; count of bases not matched to a gene: 11. Written as DNA, the CDR3 is TGTGCCAGCAGCCAATTAGCGGGAGCCTCACGGGGAGAGACCCAGTACTTC. It yields the protein CASSQLAGASRGETQYF.

In this sample, this clonotype turned up a few times. The V gene is TRBV3-1, the J gene TRBJ2-5; 9 bases align to TRBD2. J lost 1 base, V lost 2 bases, and 2 bases had no gene match. The CDR3 runs to 15 residues. Germline V gives CDR1 LGHDT, CDR2 YNNKEL (reference sequence). CDR3: CASSQSSGTQETQYF. The CDR3, as DNA: TGTGCCAGCAGCCAATCTAGCGGGACCCAAGAGACCCAGTACTTC.

The CDR3 here is CAWSTTASPLHF. The CDR3 DNA is TGTGCCTGGAGCACCACTGCTTCACCCCTCCACTTT. This chain links TRBV30 with TRBJ1-6; D is undetermined. The germline CDR1 and CDR2 sequences are GTSNPN and SVGIG (reference sequence). Trimming cost V 3 bases and J 9 bases, with 9 bases left between them. The CDR3 has 12 residues.

This clonotype is a singleton in its sample. The chain joins TRBV29-1 to TRBJ2-5; 7 positions match TRBD2. This CDR3 spans 11 amino acids. Germline V lookup: CDR1 SQVTM, CDR2 ANQGSEA. The V and J ends lost 4 bases and 13 bases, in that order; junction bases with no gene match: 9. CDR3 sequence (DNA): TGCAGCGTTGGACTAGCCGATGAGCGGTACTTC. It codes for CSVGLADERYF.

This clonotype was counted only a few times. The rearrangement links TRBV7-2 to TRBJ2-1, with D tentatively TRBD2 (6 bases). The germline CDR1 and CDR2 sequences are SGHTA and FQGNSA. Trimming took off 5 bases at V and 7 bases at J, with 21 bases between the two ends. The CDR3 is made up of 16 amino acids. Written as DNA, the CDR3 is TGTGCCAGCAGCCCTCAGAGCCTCCTAGCGTCAAATGAGCAGTTCTTC. Its protein is CASSPQSLLASNEQFF. The full variable domain, in which reference TRBV7-2 and TRBJ2-1 provide the parts outside the CDR3, is GAGVSQSPSNKVTEKGKDVELRCDPISGHTALYWYRQSLGQGLEFLIYFQGNSAPDKSGLPSDRFSAERTGGSVSTLTIQRTQQEDSAVYLCASSPQSLLASNEQFFGPGTRLTVL.

The count of this clonotype is one. The chain recombines TRBV18 with TRBJ1-1, with D maybe TRBD1 (6 bases). This CDR3 is built from 14 residues. V lost 2 bases, J lost 5 bases, and 12 bases lay in between. In germline, CDR1 is KGHSH, CDR2 LQKENI. This CDR3 reads CASSPMGARTEAFF. CDR3 bases: TGTGCCAGCTCACCAATGGGGGCGAGGACTGAAGCTTTCTTT.

The chain couples TRBV29-1 to TRBJ2-1, with a weak D call TRBD2 (5 bases). The germline V gene encodes CDR1 SQVTM and CDR2 ANQGSEA. This CDR3 region has 13 residues. Trimming shortened V by 4 bases and J by 1 base, and 8 bases separated the two germline ends. CDR3 sequence (DNA): TGCAGCGTTGCGCTAGCTTCCTACAATGAGCAGTTCTTC. Its translation: CSVALASYNEQFF.

The CDR3 DNA is TGTGCCAGCAGCCCCCCGTACTTC. Its translation: CASSPPYF. This chain connects TRBV7-2 to TRBJ2-7; D is ambiguous. The CDR3 is 8 residues long. Germline CDR1 SGHTA, CDR2 FQGNSA. Trimming removed 5 bases from V and 12 bases from J, with 5 bases in between. Full variable domain (missing parts from reference TRBV7-2 and TRBJ2-7): GAGVSQSPSNKVTEKGKDVELRCDPISGHTALYWYRQSLGQGLEFLIYFQGNSAPDKSGLPSDRFSAERTGGSVSTLTIQRTQQEDSAVYLCASSPPYFGPGTRLTVT.

This clonotype came up a few times. The rearrangement uses TRBV5-6 and TRBJ2-1, with TRBD1 as a possible D gene (5 bases). The CDR3 length is 14 residues. CDR1 and CDR2 from the germline V gene are SGHDT and YYEEEE. The V end lost 4 bases, the J end lost 7 bases, and 15 bases lay between the germline ends. This chain's CDR3 is CASSVQGISNEQFF. In DNA form, the CDR3 reads TGTGCCAGCAGCGTGCAGGGTATTTCGAATGAGCAGTTCTTC.

This clonotype was counted at least ten times. The genes are TRBV29-1 and TRBJ2-7; 9 nucleotides align to TRBD1. CDR3 length equals 12 residues. The germline V gene has CDR1 SQVTM and CDR2 ANQGSEA. V shed 7 bases, J shed 2 bases, and the junction held 3 bases outside the gene matches. Here the CDR3 DNA reads TGCAGCGCGACAGGGGGACCCTACGAGCAGTACTTC. The encoded protein is CSATGGPYEQYF.

In this sample, this clonotype turned up many times. The rearrangement uses TRBV4-1 and TRBJ1-5; weak D call: TRBD1 (5 bases). The CDR3 consists of 16 residues. Germline CDR1 MGHRA, CDR2 YSYEKL. V lost 1 base, J lost 4 bases, and 14 bases lay in between. For the CDR3, the DNA is TGCGCCAGCAGCCAAGGAACGGGGACCCATAATCAGCCCCAGCATTTT. It codes for CASSQGTGTHNQPQHF.

The gene calls are TRBV20-1 and TRBJ1-1; D remains ambiguous. Deletions cut 0 bases from V and 3 bases from J, with 8 bases between. CDR3 size: 13 residues. CDR1 and CDR2 (germline): DFQATT, SNEGSKA (reference sequence). The CDR3 region has the DNA TGCAGTGCTAGAGATTGGGGAGACACTGAAGCTTTCTTT. As protein: CSARDWGDTEAFF.

The CDR3 loop reads CASSQDGNYQETQYF. The DNA of the CDR3 is TGTGCCAGCAGCCAAGATGGGAACTACCAAGAGACCCAGTACTTC. The V call is TRBV4-2, the J call TRBJ2-5; D gene ambiguous. The ends were cut back, 0 bases at V and 0 bases at J, with 8 bases in the middle. Germline CDR1 LGHNA, CDR2 YNFKEQ. The CDR3 extends over 15 amino acids.

This chain connects TRBV20-1 to TRBJ1-5; perhaps TRBD1 as D (5 bases). V was pared by 0 bases and J by 7 bases, with 10 bases between. CDR1 DFQATT and CDR2 SNEGSKA come from the germline V gene (reference sequence). The CDR3 has 13 amino acids. CDR3 region: CSARDPGSQPQHF. The CDR3 DNA follows: TGCAGTGCTAGAGATCCAGGGAGCCAGCCCCAGCATTTT.

The CDR3 spells CASSDNRGSDEAFF. DNA of the CDR3: TGTGCCAGCAGTGACAACAGGGGTTCTGATGAAGCTTTCTTT. The chain couples TRBV6-4 to TRBJ1-1, with 7 bases matching TRBD1. There are 14 residues in the CDR3. V lost 2 bases, J lost 7 bases, and 7 bases stayed unmatched. Germline loops: CDR1 MRHNA, CDR2 SNTAGT.

As for this clonotype: A clone one base away is much larger, so this may be a read error. The CDR3 DNA follows: TGTGCCAGCAGCTCTGGACAGGGTCGGGAGCTGTACTTC. Amino acid sequence: CASSSGQGRELYF. V is TRBV7-2 and J is TRBJ2-7; TRBD1 agrees at 8 bases. Germline-derived CDR1 and CDR2 are SGHTA and FQGNSA. This CDR3 spans 13 amino acids.

In this sample, this clonotype turned up many times. In DNA, the CDR3 is TGTGCCAGCAGCCCCCTCCCTTTCTACGAGCAGTACTTC. This sequence encodes CASSPLPFYEQYF. The chain has TRBV7-2 and TRBJ2-7; D is undetermined. V was clipped by 5 bases and J by 3 bases, with 11 bases between them. The CDR3 extends over 13 amino acids. CDR1 and CDR2 from the germline V gene are SGHTA and FQGNSA. Full variable domain (outside the CDR3, taken from reference TRBV7-2 and TRBJ2-7): GAGVSQSPSNKVTEKGKDVELRCDPISGHTALYWYRQSLGQGLEFLIYFQGNSAPDKSGLPSDRFSAERTGGSVSTLTIQRTQQEDSAVYLCASSPLPFYEQYFGPGTRLTVT.

The CDR3 region has the DNA TGTGCCAGCACCCCTTCGGGGGGTAGCACAGATACGCAGTATTTT. Translated: CASTPSGGSTDTQYF. The V call is TRBV3-1, the J call TRBJ2-3; 7 positions agree with TRBD2. The CDR3 sequence is 15 residues long. The ends lost 7 bases at V and 0 bases at J; junction bases unmatched: 7. Germline V gene sequence: CDR1 LGHDT, CDR2 YNNKEL (reference sequence).

As to this clonotype: A much larger clone sits a single nucleotide away, making a read error possible. The genes are TRBV24-1 and TRBJ2-1; either TRBD1 or TRBD2 may supply D (5 bases each). The DNA end lines up better with TRBJ2-7; the J call may be wrong. The CDR3 is 14 residues long. The germline CDR1 and CDR2 sequences are KGHDR and SFDVKD. The CDR3 DNA is TGTGCCACCAGTGCGGGACCTACCTACAATGAGCAGTACTTC. Translated, it gives CATSAGPTYNEQYF.

This rearrangement joins TRBV27 to TRBJ1-5; D is uncertain. The CDR3 has 12 amino acids. Trimming stripped 4 bases from V and 6 bases from J, with 7 bases between. CDR1 and CDR2 from the germline V gene are MNHEY and SMNVEV (reference sequence). The CDR3 sequence: CASSSGGQPQHF. The CDR3 coding sequence is TGTGCCAGCAGTTCAGGCGGTCAGCCCCAGCATTTT.

Notes on this clonotype: At one end, the junction sequence differs from germline, possibly due to a read error. The chain links TRBV12-3 or TRBV12-4 to TRBJ2-1; 7 bases agree with TRBD2. The CDR3 runs 15 residues. CDR3 sequence: CASRTGEGSYDEQFF. The CDR3 DNA sequence: TGTGCCAGCAGAACGGGGGAGGGGTCCTACGATGAGCAGTTCTTC.

The CDR3 protein is CASSQGAGVGTDTQYF. CDR3 nucleotide sequence: TGTGCCAGCAGCCAAGGAGCGGGAGTGGGCACAGATACGCAGTATTTT. V gene TRBV4-2 combines with J gene TRBJ2-3, with 8 bases aligning to TRBD2. The CDR3 loop spans 16 amino acids. Losses at the gene ends were 1 base for V and 1 base for J; bases not matched to a gene: 4. CDR1 and CDR2 (germline): LGHNA, YNFKEQ.